These 20 T cell receptor beta chains originate from one sample sequenced in a study of T cell changes during pregnancy in multiple sclerosis. TCRdb's table, derived via immunoSEQ multiplex PCR, lists solely in-frame clones and lacks some. The sample carries 9,000 to 15,000 clones, roughly 94% recorded once. This specimen consisted of CD4+ T cells from peripheral blood mononuclear cells, obtained before pregnancy. The receptors originated from a female donor with multiple sclerosis, enrolled in a pregnancy study.

This clone was seen only once. The chain has TRBV18 and TRBJ1-5, with a possible D match to TRBD1 (6 bases). Trimming stripped 0 bases from V and 7 bases from J, with 13 bases between. Germline V lookup: CDR1 KGHSH, CDR2 LQKENI. The length of the CDR3 is 15 residues. The CDR3 nucleotides read TGTGCCAGCTCACCACCCCCAGGGGAGGGACAGCCCCAGCATTTT. Translation: CASSPPPGEGQPQHF.

The sample holds one count of this clone. The V call is TRBV10-3, the J call TRBJ1-1, with D possibly TRBD1 on 6 matching bases. The CDR3 has 15 residues. V lost 10 bases to trimming and J lost 1 base, with 19 bases between them. Germline CDR1 is ENHRY and CDR2 is SYGVKD. The CDR3 nucleotides are TGTGCCACGCAGCGGAGTCAGGGGTCGAACACTGAAGCTTTCTTT. It is translated as CATQRSQGSNTEAFF.

The chain carries TRBV29-1 and TRBJ1-2, with 7 bases aligning to TRBD1. The junction had 3 bases not matched to a gene; V was cut back by 8 bases and J by 3 bases. The CDR3 runs to 11 residues. Germline values: CDR1 SQVTM, CDR2 ANQGSEA. In DNA form, the CDR3 reads TGCAGCACCGGACAGGACTATGGCTACACCTTC. This sequence encodes CSTGQDYGYTF.

The rearrangement uses TRBV4-1 and TRBJ2-1, with a tentative D call TRBD2 (6 bases). Germline V lookup: CDR1 MGHRA, CDR2 YSYEKL. V was shortened by 4 bases and J by 12 bases, with 19 bases between the two germline ends. The CDR3 runs to 14 residues. CDR3 protein: CASSPSDGGSGQFF. CDR3 nucleotide sequence: TGCGCCAGCAGCCCCTCAGACGGGGGAAGTGGGCAGTTCTTC.

The V call is TRBV11-3, the J call TRBJ2-1; 12 nucleotides align to TRBD2. CDR3 length equals 15 residues. CDR1 and CDR2 (germline): SGHNT, YENEEA. After removal of 4 bases from V and 7 bases from J, the junction contained 5 bases not matched to a gene. CDR3 in amino acids: CASSSRLAGANEQFF. The CDR3 DNA follows: TGTGCCAGCAGCTCCAGACTAGCGGGGGCGAATGAGCAGTTCTTC.

V gene TRBV29-1 combines with J gene TRBJ1-1; D is perhaps TRBD1 (6 bases). V was shortened by 8 bases and J by 7 bases, with 20 bases between the two germline ends. In germline, CDR1 is SQVTM, CDR2 ANQGSEA. The CDR3 contains 13 residues. Here the CDR3 reads CSSKPRGPSEAFF. In nucleotides, the CDR3 is TGCAGCTCCAAACCCAGGGGCCCGAGTGAAGCTTTCTTT.

The gene calls are TRBV18 and TRBJ1-5, with D uncertain. Germline assignment: CDR1 KGHSH and CDR2 LQKENI. The CDR3 has 13 amino acids. The ends were cut back, 2 bases at V and 1 base at J, with 3 bases in the middle. CDR3 sequence: CASSPGSNQPQHF. The CDR3 region has the DNA TGTGCCAGCTCACCAGGCAGCAATCAGCCCCAGCATTTT.

This chain uses TRBV6-6 with TRBJ2-3; the D gene is possibly TRBD2 (6 bases). The CDR3 consists of 14 residues. The V gene's germline CDR1 is MNHNY and CDR2 SVGAGI (reference sequence). Trimming took off 0 bases at V and 5 bases at J, with 9 bases between the two ends. CDR3 amino acids: CASSYSRLVDTQYF. CDR3 sequence (DNA): TGTGCCAGCAGTTACTCCCGACTAGTAGATACGCAGTATTTT.

The chain couples TRBV7-2 to TRBJ2-2, with 11 bases lining up with TRBD2. There are 15 residues in the CDR3. With V trimmed by 7 bases and J by 7 bases, 8 bases remained unmatched. CDR1 and CDR2 from the germline V gene are SGHTA and FQGNSA. In DNA form, the CDR3 reads TGTGCCAGCACCCTTAGCGGGGGGGCCTTCGGGGAGCTGTTTTTT. Amino acids: CASTLSGGAFGELFF.

The chain employs TRBV19 and TRBJ2-2; possibly TRBD1 for D (5 bases). Germline-derived CDR1 and CDR2 are LNHDA and SQIVND (reference sequence). This CDR3 has 17 residues. V lost 4 bases and J 2 bases, leaving 17 bases between the germline ends. The CDR3 DNA follows: TGTGCCAGTAGTACCACCCCAGGGTTTAGAAACACCGGGGAGCTGTTTTTT. Its protein is CASSTTPGFRNTGELFF.

The V gene is TRBV2, the J gene TRBJ2-1, with 12 bases fitting TRBD2. This CDR3 region has 18 residues. The J segment lost 8 bases and the V segment lost 6 bases, leaving 17 bases of the junction unmatched. Germline loops: CDR1 SNHLY, CDR2 FYNNEI. CDR3 sequence (DNA): TGTGCCAGCAGACCCTCACTAGCGGGGGGCTCGGGAAGGTATGAGCAGTTCTTC. Translated, it gives CASRPSLAGGSGRYEQFF.

The chain carries TRBV15 and TRBJ1-6; D is unresolved. Germline V lookup: CDR1 LNHNV, CDR2 YYDKDF (reference sequence). V dropped 1 base and J dropped 0 bases, with 13 bases sitting between them. The CDR3 is made up of 18 amino acids. CDR3 sequence: CATSRGDPGSSYNSPLHF. Here the CDR3 DNA reads TGTGCCACCAGCAGAGGTGACCCCGGGAGCTCCTATAATTCACCCCTCCACTTT.

V and J are TRBV5-1 and TRBJ2-2; 9 nucleotides agree with TRBD1. The V gene end was trimmed by 7 bases and the J gene end by 5 bases; junction bases not matched to a gene: 21. Per germline, CDR1 SGHRS and CDR2 YFSETQ. The length of the CDR3 is 19 residues. The CDR3 spells CASSPGTGMSRSGTGELFF. The CDR3 nucleotides are TGCGCCAGCTCACCCGGGACAGGGATGAGCAGATCCGGGACCGGGGAGCTGTTTTTT.

J is TRBJ2-5 and V is TRBV5-1, with D possibly TRBD1 on 5 matching bases. The CDR3 covers 16 residues. Germline CDR1 is SGHRS and CDR2 is YFSETQ. V dropped 4 bases and J dropped 8 bases, with 24 bases sitting between them. CDR3 bases: TGCGCCAGCAGCGCCCAGCAGGGCTTGACGGTCGAAACCCAGTACTTC. As protein: CASSAQQGLTVETQYF.

The chain employs TRBV5-5 and TRBJ1-2, with 10 nucleotides matching TRBD1. The CDR3 runs 13 residues. Germline CDR1 reads SGHKS; CDR2 reads YYEKEE (reference sequence). J lost 7 bases, V lost 0 bases, and 0 bases had no gene match. This CDR3 reads CASSLGTGGGYTF. As DNA, the CDR3 is TGTGCCAGCAGCTTGGGGACAGGGGGTGGCTACACCTTC.

The gene calls are TRBV4-1 and TRBJ1-2, with TRBD1 matching 8 bases. CDR3 size: 17 residues. The V gene end was trimmed by 2 bases and the J gene end by 3 bases; junction bases not matched to a gene: 11. Germline loops: CDR1 MGHRA, CDR2 YSYEKL. The CDR3: CASSQPTAGGKDYGYTF. CDR3 DNA: TGCGCCAGCAGCCAACCTACCGCAGGGGGCAAGGACTATGGCTACACCTTC.

This clone was detected once. The chain employs TRBV2 and TRBJ1-5; 7 bases line up with TRBD1. With 6 bases clipped from V and 6 bases from J, the junction kept 11 bases outside the gene matches. The CDR3 spans 15 residues. The germline CDR1 and CDR2 sequences are SNHLY and FYNNEI. The CDR3 here is CASRTGTASGQPQHF. For the CDR3, the DNA is TGTGCCAGCAGAACCGGGACAGCCAGCGGTCAGCCCCAGCATTTT.

This clone was seen only once. V gene TRBV7-2 combines with J gene TRBJ2-2, with TRBD2 matching 10 bases. Trimming took 5 bases from V and 6 from J; bases not matched to a gene: 9. This CDR3 is built from 16 residues. In germline, CDR1 is SGHTA, CDR2 FQGNSA. The CDR3 bases are TGTGCCAGCAGCCCCACCCAGCGGGGGGGCGCCGGGGAGCTGTTTTTT. Amino acids: CASSPTQRGGAGELFF.

The chain links TRBV30 to TRBJ1-2; D remains ambiguous. The CDR3 is 12 amino acids. V was clipped by 3 bases and J by 5 bases, with 10 bases between them. Germline V gene sequence: CDR1 GTSNPN, CDR2 SVGIG (reference sequence). The CDR3 bases are TGTGCCTGGAGGCCGGGAGGGTATGGCTACACCTTC. It specifies CAWRPGGYGYTF.

The V call is TRBV2, the J call TRBJ2-1; 8 nucleotides match TRBD2. The CDR3 is 13 residues long. Germline loops: CDR1 SNHLY, CDR2 FYNNEI. V dropped 11 bases and J dropped 6; count of bases not matched to a gene: 9. The CDR3 loop is CAHGGAWGNEQFF. The CDR3 DNA follows: TGTGCCCACGGGGGGGCTTGGGGCAATGAGCAGTTCTTC.